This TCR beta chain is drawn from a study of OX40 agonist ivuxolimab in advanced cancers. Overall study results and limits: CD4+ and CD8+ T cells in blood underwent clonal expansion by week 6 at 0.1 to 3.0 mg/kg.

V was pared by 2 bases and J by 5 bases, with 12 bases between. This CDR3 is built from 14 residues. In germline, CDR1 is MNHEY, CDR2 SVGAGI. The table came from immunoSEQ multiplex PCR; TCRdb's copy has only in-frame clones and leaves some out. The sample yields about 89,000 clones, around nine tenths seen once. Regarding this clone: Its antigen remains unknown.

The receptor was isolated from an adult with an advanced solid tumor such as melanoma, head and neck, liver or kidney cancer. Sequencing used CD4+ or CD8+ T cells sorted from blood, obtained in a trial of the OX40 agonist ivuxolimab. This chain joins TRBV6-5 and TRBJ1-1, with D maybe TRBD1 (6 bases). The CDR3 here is CASSYLGGGTEAFF. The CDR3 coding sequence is TGTGCCAGCAGTTACCTCGGGGGCGGAACTGAAGCTTTCTTT.